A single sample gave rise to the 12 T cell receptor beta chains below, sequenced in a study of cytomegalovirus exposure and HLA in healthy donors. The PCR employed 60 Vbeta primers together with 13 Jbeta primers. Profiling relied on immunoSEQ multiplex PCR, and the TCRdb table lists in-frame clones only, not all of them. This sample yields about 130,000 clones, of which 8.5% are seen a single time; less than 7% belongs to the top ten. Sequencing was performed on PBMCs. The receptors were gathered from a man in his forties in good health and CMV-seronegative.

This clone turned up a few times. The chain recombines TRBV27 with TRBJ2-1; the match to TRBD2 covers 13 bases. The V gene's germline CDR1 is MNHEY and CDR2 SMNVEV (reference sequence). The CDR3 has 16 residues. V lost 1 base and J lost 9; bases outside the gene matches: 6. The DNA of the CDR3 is TGTGCCAGCAGTTTATTACTAGCGGGGGGGCCGATTGAGCAGTTCTTC. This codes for CASSLLLAGGPIEQFF.

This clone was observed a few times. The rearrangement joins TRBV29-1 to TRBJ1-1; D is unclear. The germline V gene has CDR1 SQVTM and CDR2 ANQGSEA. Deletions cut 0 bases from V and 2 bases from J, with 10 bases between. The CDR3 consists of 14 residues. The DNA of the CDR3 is TGCAGCGTTGAAGACACGGGGAGCAACACTGAAGCTTTCTTT. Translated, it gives CSVEDTGSNTEAFF.

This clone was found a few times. The CDR3 loop is CASSLSGGSYNEQFF. DNA of the CDR3: TGTGCCAGCAGTTTATCTGGCGGGAGCTACAATGAGCAGTTCTTC. The chain has TRBV27 and TRBJ2-1, with TRBD2 matching over 7 bases. J lost 3 bases, V lost 0 bases, and 2 bases had no gene match. This CDR3 comprises 15 residues. The V gene's germline CDR1 is MNHEY and CDR2 SMNVEV (reference sequence).

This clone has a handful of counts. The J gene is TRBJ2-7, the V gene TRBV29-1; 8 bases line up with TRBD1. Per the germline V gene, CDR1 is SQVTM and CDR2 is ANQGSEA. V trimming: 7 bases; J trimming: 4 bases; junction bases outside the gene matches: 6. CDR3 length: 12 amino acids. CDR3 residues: CSAGQVSYEQYF. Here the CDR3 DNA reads TGCAGCGCGGGACAGGTCAGTTACGAGCAGTACTTC.

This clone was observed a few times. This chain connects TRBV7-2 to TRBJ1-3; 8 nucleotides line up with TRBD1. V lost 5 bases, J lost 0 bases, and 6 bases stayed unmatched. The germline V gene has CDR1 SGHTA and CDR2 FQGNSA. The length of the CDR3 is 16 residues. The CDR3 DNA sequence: TGTGCCAGCAGCCAGGGGGCGGTCTACTCTGGAAACACCATATATTTT. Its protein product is CASSQGAVYSGNTIYF.

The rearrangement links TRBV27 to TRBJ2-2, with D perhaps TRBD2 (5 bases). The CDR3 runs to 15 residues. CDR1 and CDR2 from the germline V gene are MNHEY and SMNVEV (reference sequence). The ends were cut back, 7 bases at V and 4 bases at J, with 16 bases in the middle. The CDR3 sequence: CASTGRRATTGELFF. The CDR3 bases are TGTGCCAGCACCGGGCGGCGGGCTACCACCGGGGAGCTGTTTTTT.

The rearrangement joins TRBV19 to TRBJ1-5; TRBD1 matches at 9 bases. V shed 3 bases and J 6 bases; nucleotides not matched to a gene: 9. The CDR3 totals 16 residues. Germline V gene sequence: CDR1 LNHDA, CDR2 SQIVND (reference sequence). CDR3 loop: CASSMGDRGLAQPQHF. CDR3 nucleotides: TGTGCCAGTAGTATGGGCGACAGGGGGTTGGCTCAGCCCCAGCATTTT.

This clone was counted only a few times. CDR3 in amino acids: CASRQGSSDGYTF. CDR3 in DNA: TGTGCCAGTAGACAGGGCTCCTCCGACGGCTACACCTTC. The chain uses TRBV18 and TRBJ1-2; 7 nucleotides align to TRBD1. Losses at the gene ends were 9 bases for V and 8 bases for J; bases not matched to a gene: 12. The CDR3 covers 13 residues. From germline, CDR1 is KGHSH and CDR2 LQKENI.

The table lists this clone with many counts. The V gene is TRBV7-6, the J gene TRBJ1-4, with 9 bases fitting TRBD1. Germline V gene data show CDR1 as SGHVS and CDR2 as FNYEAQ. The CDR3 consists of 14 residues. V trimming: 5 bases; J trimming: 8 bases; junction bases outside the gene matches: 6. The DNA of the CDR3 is TGTGCCAGCAGCGCCGGGACAGGGTCCGAAAAACTGTTTTTT. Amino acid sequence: CASSAGTGSEKLFF.

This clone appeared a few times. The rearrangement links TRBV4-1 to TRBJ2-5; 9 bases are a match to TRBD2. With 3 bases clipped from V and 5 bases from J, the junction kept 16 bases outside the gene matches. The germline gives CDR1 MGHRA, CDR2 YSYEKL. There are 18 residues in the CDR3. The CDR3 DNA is TGCGCCAGCAGCCAGGCCGTGGGGAGCGGGGGGTGGGATGAGACCCAGTACTTC. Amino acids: CASSQAVGSGGWDETQYF.

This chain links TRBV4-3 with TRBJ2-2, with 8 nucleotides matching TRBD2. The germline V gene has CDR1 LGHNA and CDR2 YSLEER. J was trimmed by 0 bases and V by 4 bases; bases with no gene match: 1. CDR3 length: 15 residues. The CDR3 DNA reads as TGCGCCAGCAGCCGGACTAGCTCGAACACCGGGGAGCTGTTTTTT. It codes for CASSRTSSNTGELFF.

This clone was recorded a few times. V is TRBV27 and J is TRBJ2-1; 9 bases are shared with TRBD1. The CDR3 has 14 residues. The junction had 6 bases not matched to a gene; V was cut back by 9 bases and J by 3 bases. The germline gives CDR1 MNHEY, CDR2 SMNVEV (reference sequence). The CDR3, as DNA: TGTGCCAGTCAACAGGGACAGGGCTACAATGAGCAGTTCTTC. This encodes CASQQGQGYNEQFF.